The present T cell receptor beta chain was sequenced within a study of cytomegalovirus exposure and HLA in healthy donors. Study-level information: As released early, the data held roughly 85 million unique TCRs from HLA-typed donors. Findings of the study overall: Upon later analysis, TCR association rates were observed to vary by HLA locus, being highest for DRB1 and lowest for HLA-C. The authors listed around 150 TCR beta chains as cytomegalovirus-associated.

A remark on this clone: Antigen: not known.

Amplification used 60 Vbeta primers and 13 Jbeta primers. The method was immunoSEQ multiplex PCR; TCRdb's version includes in-frame clones alone and lacks a portion of them. The profile covers 90,000 to 150,000 clones, with around 84% appearing a single time and roughly 3.1% taken by the ten largest. Germline values: CDR1 SGHRS, CDR2 YFSETQ. The CDR3 is 15 amino acids. Trimming shortened V by 5 bases and J by 0 bases, and 12 bases separated the two germline ends. The receptor comes from a woman younger than 45 in good health and CMV-seropositive. Material: PBMCs. The rearrangement joins TRBV5-1 to TRBJ2-1, with a weak D call TRBD1 (5 bases). The CDR3 loop is CASRDTMSSYNEQFF. As DNA, the CDR3 is TGCGCCAGCAGGGACACCATGAGCTCCTACAATGAGCAGTTCTTC.